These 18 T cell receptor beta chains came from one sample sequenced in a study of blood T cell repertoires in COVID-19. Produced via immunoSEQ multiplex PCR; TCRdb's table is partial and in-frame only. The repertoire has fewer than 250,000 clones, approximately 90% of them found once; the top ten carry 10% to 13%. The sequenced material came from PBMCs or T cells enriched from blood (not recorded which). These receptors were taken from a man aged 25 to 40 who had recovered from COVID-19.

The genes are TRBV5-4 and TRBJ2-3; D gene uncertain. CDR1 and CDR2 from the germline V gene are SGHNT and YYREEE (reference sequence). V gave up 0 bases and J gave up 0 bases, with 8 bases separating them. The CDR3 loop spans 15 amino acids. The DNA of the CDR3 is TGTGCCAGCAGCTTGGGTTTCGGTAGCACAGATACGCAGTATTTT. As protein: CASSLGFGSTDTQYF. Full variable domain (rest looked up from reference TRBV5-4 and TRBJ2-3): ETGVTQSPTHLIKTRGQQVTLRCSSQSGHNTVSWYQQALGQGPQFIFQYYREEENGRGNFPPRFSGLQFPNYSSELNVNALELDDSALYLCASSLGFGSTDTQYFGPGTRLTVL.

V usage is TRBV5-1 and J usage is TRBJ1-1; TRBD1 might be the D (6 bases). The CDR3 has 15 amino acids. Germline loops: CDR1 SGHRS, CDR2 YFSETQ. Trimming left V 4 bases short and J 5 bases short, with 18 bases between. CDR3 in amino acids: CASSPDSRVGTEAFF. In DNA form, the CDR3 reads TGCGCCAGCAGCCCGGACAGCCGGGTGGGGACTGAAGCTTTCTTT.

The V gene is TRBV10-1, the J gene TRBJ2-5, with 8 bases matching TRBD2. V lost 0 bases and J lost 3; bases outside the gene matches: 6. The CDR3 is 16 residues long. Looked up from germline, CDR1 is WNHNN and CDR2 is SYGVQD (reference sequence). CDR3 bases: TGCGCCAGCAGTGAGTCGGTGGCGGGAGGTGAAGAGACCCAGTACTTC. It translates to CASSESVAGGEETQYF.

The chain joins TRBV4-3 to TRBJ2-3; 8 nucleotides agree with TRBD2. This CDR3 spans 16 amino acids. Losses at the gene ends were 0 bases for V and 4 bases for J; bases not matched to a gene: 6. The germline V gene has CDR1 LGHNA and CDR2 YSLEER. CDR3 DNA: TGCGCCAGCAGCCAAGATCAGCGGGGGTTCCCAGATACGCAGTATTTT. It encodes CASSQDQRGFPDTQYF.

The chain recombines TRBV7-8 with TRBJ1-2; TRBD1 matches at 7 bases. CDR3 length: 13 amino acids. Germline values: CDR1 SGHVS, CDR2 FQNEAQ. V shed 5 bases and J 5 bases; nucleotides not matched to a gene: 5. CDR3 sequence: CASSLGTDYGYTF. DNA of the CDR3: TGTGCCAGCAGCCTCGGGACAGATTATGGCTACACCTTC.

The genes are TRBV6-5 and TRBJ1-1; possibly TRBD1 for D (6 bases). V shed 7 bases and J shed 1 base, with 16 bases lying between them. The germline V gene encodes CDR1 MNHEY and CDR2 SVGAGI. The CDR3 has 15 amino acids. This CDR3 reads CASIQPGQTNTEAFF. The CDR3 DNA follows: TGTGCCAGCATCCAACCGGGACAAACGAACACTGAAGCTTTCTTT.

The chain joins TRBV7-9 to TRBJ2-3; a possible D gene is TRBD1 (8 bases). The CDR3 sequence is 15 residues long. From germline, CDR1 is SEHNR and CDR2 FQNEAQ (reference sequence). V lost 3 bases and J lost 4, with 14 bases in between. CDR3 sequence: CASSFQGAGADTQYF. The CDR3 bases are TGTGCCAGCAGCTTCCAGGGGGCGGGAGCAGATACGCAGTATTTT.

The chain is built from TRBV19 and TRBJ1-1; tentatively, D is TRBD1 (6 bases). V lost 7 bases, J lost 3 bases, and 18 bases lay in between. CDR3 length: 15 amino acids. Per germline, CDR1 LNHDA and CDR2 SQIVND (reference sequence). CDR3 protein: CASTGRTEGDTEAFF. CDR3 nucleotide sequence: TGTGCCAGTACGGGCAGGACAGAGGGGGACACTGAAGCTTTCTTT.

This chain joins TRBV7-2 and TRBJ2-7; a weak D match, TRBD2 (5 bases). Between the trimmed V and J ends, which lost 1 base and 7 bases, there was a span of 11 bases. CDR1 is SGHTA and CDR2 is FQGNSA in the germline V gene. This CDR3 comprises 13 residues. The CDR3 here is CASSLVSGEEQYF. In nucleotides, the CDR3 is TGTGCCAGCAGCTTAGTTAGTGGGGAGGAGCAGTACTTC.

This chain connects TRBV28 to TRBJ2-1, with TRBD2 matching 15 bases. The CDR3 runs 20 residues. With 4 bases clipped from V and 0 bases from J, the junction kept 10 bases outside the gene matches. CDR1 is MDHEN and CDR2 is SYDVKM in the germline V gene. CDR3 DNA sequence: TGTGCCAGCAGTTCCCCGTGGACTAGCGGGAGGGTTAACTCCTACAATGAGCAGTTCTTC. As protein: CASSSPWTSGRVNSYNEQFF. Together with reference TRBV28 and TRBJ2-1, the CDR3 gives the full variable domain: DVKVTQSSRYLVKRTGEKVFLECVQDMDHENMFWYRQDPGLGLRLIYFSYDVKMKEKGDIPEGYSVSREKKERFSLILESASTNQTSMYLCASSSPWTSGRVNSYNEQFFGPGTRLTVL.

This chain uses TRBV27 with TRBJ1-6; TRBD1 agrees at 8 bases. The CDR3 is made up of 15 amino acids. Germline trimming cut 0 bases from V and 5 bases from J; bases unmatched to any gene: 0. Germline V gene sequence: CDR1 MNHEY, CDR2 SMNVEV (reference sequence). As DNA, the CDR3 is TGTGCCAGCAGTTTATCCAGGGGGCATAATTCACCCCTCCACTTT. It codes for CASSLSRGHNSPLHF.

The CDR3: CATSDGVYYNEQFF. CDR3 DNA: TGTGCCACCTCTGACGGGGTATACTACAATGAGCAGTTCTTC. The chain joins TRBV24-1 to TRBJ2-1; TRBD2 might be the D (5 bases). Trimming pared 9 bases from V and 3 bases from J, leaving 14 bases between. The length of the CDR3 is 14 residues. From germline, CDR1 is KGHDR and CDR2 SFDVKD.

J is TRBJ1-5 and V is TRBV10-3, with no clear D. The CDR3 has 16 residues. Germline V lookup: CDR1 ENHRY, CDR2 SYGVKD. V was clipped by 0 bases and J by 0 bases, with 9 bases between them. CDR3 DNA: TGTGCCATCAGTGAGTCGGGCGGGCTTAGCAATCAGCCCCAGCATTTT. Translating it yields CAISESGGLSNQPQHF.

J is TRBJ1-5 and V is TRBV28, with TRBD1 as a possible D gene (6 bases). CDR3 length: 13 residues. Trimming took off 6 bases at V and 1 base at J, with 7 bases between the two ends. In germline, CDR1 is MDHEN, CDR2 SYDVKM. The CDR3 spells CASRGHSNQPQHF. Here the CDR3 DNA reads TGTGCCAGCAGGGGACACAGCAATCAGCCCCAGCATTTT. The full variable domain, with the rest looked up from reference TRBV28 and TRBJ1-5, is DVKVTQSSRYLVKRTGEKVFLECVQDMDHENMFWYRQDPGLGLRLIYFSYDVKMKEKGDIPEGYSVSREKKERFSLILESASTNQTSMYLCASRGHSNQPQHFGDGTRLSIL.

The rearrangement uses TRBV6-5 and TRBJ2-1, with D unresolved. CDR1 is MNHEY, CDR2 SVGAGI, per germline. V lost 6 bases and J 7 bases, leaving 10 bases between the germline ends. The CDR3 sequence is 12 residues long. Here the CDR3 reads CASSRTWNEQFF. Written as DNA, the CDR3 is TGTGCCAGCAGCCGTACTTGGAATGAGCAGTTCTTC.

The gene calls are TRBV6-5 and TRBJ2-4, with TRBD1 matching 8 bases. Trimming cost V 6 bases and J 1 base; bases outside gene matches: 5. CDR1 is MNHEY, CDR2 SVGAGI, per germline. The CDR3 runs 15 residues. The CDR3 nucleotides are TGTGCCAGCAGCGTACAGGGGGTGGCCAAAAACATTCAGTACTTC. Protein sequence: CASSVQGVAKNIQYF.

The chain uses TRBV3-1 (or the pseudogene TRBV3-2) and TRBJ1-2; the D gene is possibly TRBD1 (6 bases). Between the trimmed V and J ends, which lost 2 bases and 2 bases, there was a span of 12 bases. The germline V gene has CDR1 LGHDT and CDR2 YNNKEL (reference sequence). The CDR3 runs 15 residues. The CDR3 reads CASSQRGGNNYGYTF. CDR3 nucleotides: TGTGCCAGCAGCCAAAGGGGGGGGAACAACTATGGCTACACCTTC.

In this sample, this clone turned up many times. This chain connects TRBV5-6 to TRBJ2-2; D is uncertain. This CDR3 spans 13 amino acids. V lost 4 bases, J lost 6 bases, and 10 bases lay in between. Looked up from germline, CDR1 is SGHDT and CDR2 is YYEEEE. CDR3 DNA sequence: TGTGCCAGCAGCGGCTCTAGAGCCGGGGAGCTGTTTTTT. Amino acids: CASSGSRAGELFF.